This TCR beta chain was identified in a study of blood T cells in healthy people across ages. V trimming: 6 bases; J trimming: 8 bases; junction bases outside the gene matches: 11. Germline CDR1 and CDR2: MNHNS and SASEGT. The CDR3 is 14 amino acids. Alongside a J-beta primer mix, a sample-barcoded 5' primer served in a second PCR lasting roughly 6 to 11 cycles. Each sample yielded at least 3 million CDR3-containing paired-end reads. TCRdb re-called the 5' RACE reads through MiXCR, storing one row per CDR3 protein. The sample has about 1,000,000 distinct CDR3 sequences, over 35% seen once. Every participating donor contributed roughly 10 milliliters of peripheral blood through a draw. Per-sample yields of isolated PBMCs were at least 6.5 million.

Input material: blood. The rearrangement joins TRBV6-1 to TRBJ2-3, with 7 bases that match TRBD1. The sequence was obtained from an older woman in good health. Here the CDR3 reads CASSPGQAGATQYF. The CDR3 nucleotides read TGTGCCAGCAGCCCCGGACAGGCAGGAGCTACGCAGTATTTT.